Presented here are 20 T cell receptor beta chains from one specimen sequenced in a study of cytomegalovirus exposure and HLA in healthy donors. PCR used 60 Vbeta primers and 13 Jbeta primers. TCRdb keeps only in-frame clones here, not all; method: immunoSEQ multiplex PCR. The table lists 150,000 to 180,000 clones, around 80% of them singletons. Sequencing was performed on PBMCs. These receptors all come from a woman between 40 and 55 years old in good health and CMV-seropositive.

On this clone itself: The same CDR3 arises from other DNA sequences in this sample as well. This rearrangement joins TRBV5-1 to TRBJ1-2; TRBD1 matches 8 bases. Germline lookup yields CDR1 SGHRS and CDR2 YFSETQ. V was pared by 0 bases and J by 8 bases, with 0 bases of the junction left unmatched. CDR3 length: 12 residues. The CDR3, as DNA: TGCGCCAGCAGCTTGGACAGGGGGGGCTACACCTTC. Amino acids: CASSLDRGGYTF.

This clone was seen a handful of times. V gene TRBV28 combines with J gene TRBJ1-2; D not resolved. V was pared by 3 bases and J by 7 bases, with 12 bases between. The CDR3 has 13 amino acids. CDR1 and CDR2 from the germline V gene are MDHEN and SYDVKM. The CDR3 region has the DNA TGTGCCAGCAGTTTTTTAGCCGGGAGTGGCTACACCTTC. Translation: CASSFLAGSGYTF.

This chain joins TRBV19 and TRBJ2-2; 10 bases are shared with TRBD2. This CDR3 has 16 residues. V gave up 6 bases and J gave up 2 bases; unmatched junction bases: 6. The germline CDR1 and CDR2 sequences are LNHDA and SQIVND (reference sequence). The CDR3 nucleotides read TGTGCCAGTAGGCAAAGGACTAGCGGCAACACCGGGGAGCTGTTTTTT. As protein: CASRQRTSGNTGELFF.

This chain links TRBV6-1 with TRBJ1-4; 9 nucleotides align to TRBD1. This CDR3 contains 15 residues. Unmatched junction bases numbered 11, after V lost 7 bases and J lost 8 bases. Germline loops: CDR1 MNHNS, CDR2 SASEGT. CDR3 in DNA: TGTGCCAGCACCCAAGAGGGGACAGGGAGGGAAAAACTGTTTTTT. It encodes CASTQEGTGREKLFF.

V gene TRBV30 combines with J gene TRBJ2-4; 15 bases are shared with TRBD2. The CDR3 loop spans 20 amino acids. CDR1 and CDR2 from the germline V gene are GTSNPN and SVGIG (reference sequence). The V gene end was trimmed by 2 bases and the J gene end by 1 base; junction bases not matched to a gene: 12. CDR3 sequence (DNA): TGTGCCTGGAGTAAAGGACTAGCGGGAGGGCCCGTGTCGGCCAAAAACATTCAGTACTTC. Residues: CAWSKGLAGGPVSAKNIQYF. Complete variable domain (other parts from reference TRBV30 and TRBJ2-4): SQTIHQWPATLVQPVGSPLSLECTVEGTSNPNLYWYRQAAGRGLQLLFYSVGIGQISSEVPQNLSASRPQDRQFILSSKKLLLSDSGFYLCAWSKGLAGGPVSAKNIQYFGAGTRLSVL.

The chain is built from TRBV27 and TRBJ2-5, with a possible D match to TRBD2 (5 bases). The V and J ends lost 0 bases and 2 bases respectively, with 13 bases between them. CDR3 size: 16 residues. Germline-derived CDR1 and CDR2 are MNHEY and SMNVEV (reference sequence). The DNA for the CDR3 is TGTGCCAGCAGTTTATCGGTTGGGCAGCGGCAAGAGACCCAGTACTTC. The encoded protein is CASSLSVGQRQETQYF.

This clone appeared once. The CDR3 DNA sequence: TGTGCCAGCAGCTTTGCGGGAGCGCCCGCGACCCAGTACTTC. Translated, it gives CASSFAGAPATQYF. The chain joins TRBV7-8 to TRBJ2-5; TRBD2 matches at 7 bases. The V gene end was trimmed by 3 bases and the J gene end by 7 bases; junction bases not matched to a gene: 8. Germline CDR1 is SGHVS and CDR2 is FQNEAQ. This CDR3 has 14 residues. Full variable domain (rest looked up from reference TRBV7-8 and TRBJ2-5): GAGVSQSPRYKVAKRGQDVALRCDPISGHVSLFWYQQALGQGPEFLTYFQNEAQLDKSGLPSDRFFAERPEGSVSTLKIQRTQQEDSAVYLCASSFAGAPATQYFGPGTRLLVL.

This clone was found once. The chain joins TRBV7-9 to TRBJ1-5; D is unresolved. CDR1 and CDR2 (germline): SEHNR, FQNEAQ (reference sequence). This CDR3 is built from 14 residues. Trimming took 4 bases from V and 1 from J, leaving 8 bases between them. DNA of the CDR3: TGTGCCAGCAGCTGGGCGGGGAGCAATCAGCCCCAGCATTTT. Its protein is CASSWAGSNQPQHF.

J is TRBJ2-7 and V is TRBV19, with 7 bases lining up with TRBD1. The germline V gene encodes CDR1 LNHDA and CDR2 SQIVND (reference sequence). The V and J ends lost 5 bases and 3 bases, in that order; junction bases with no gene match: 7. This CDR3 is 14 amino acids long. The CDR3 loop reads CASSVPGQLYEQYF. The CDR3 DNA is TGTGCCAGTAGTGTGCCGGGACAGCTCTACGAGCAGTACTTC.

This clone was seen a handful of times. The rearrangement joins TRBV7-3 to TRBJ2-7, with D maybe TRBD1 (6 bases). The V gene lost 5 bases and the J gene lost 2 bases, with 13 bases spanning the gap. The length of the CDR3 is 14 residues. CDR1 and CDR2 (germline): SGHTA, FQGTGA. As DNA, the CDR3 is TGTGCCAGCAGCCCTCCCGGGACAACCTACGAGCAGTACTTC. Protein product: CASSPPGTTYEQYF.

The J gene is TRBJ2-3, the V gene TRBV2; D might be TRBD1 (5 bases). V was cut by 4 bases and J by 2 bases, with 13 bases left in between. Germline V CDR1 and CDR2: SNHLY, FYNNEI. The CDR3 loop spans 15 amino acids. For the CDR3, the DNA is TGTGCCAGCAGTGGGGAACGGACAACCACAGATACGCAGTATTTT. This sequence encodes CASSGERTTTDTQYF.

In its sample, this clone was seen once. This sequence joins TRBV30 and TRBJ2-1, with 10 bases matching TRBD2. This CDR3 is built from 14 residues. V lost 2 bases and J lost 6; bases outside the gene matches: 4. Germline CDR1 GTSNPN, CDR2 SVGIG (reference sequence). The CDR3 nucleotides are TGTGCCTGGAGTAGCGGGAGGGGGTTCAATGAGCAGTTCTTC. This gives the protein CAWSSGRGFNEQFF.

The chain joins TRBV19 to TRBJ2-3; 13 bases match TRBD2. The V and J ends lost 3 bases and 4 bases, in that order; junction bases with no gene match: 19. CDR1 LNHDA and CDR2 SQIVND come from the germline V gene (reference sequence). The CDR3 has 21 amino acids. The CDR3 DNA reads as TGTGCCAGTAGTATTTTATCCCGACAGGGGAAGACTAGCGGGAGGTCAGATACGCAGTATTTT. This gives the protein CASSILSRQGKTSGRSDTQYF.

Details on this clone: The sample carries other DNA sequences with the same CDR3. The CDR3 DNA reads TGTGCCATAACCCGGGGGATCTACGAGCAGTACTTC. This sequence encodes CAITRGIYEQYF. The chain joins TRBV6-1 to TRBJ2-7; D is perhaps TRBD2 (6 bases). CDR3 length: 12 amino acids. The V gene lost 10 bases and the J gene lost 3 bases, with 13 bases spanning the gap. In germline, CDR1 is MNHNS, CDR2 SASEGT.

The chain links TRBV7-9 to TRBJ2-3; the D gene is possibly TRBD1 (6 bases). Germline values: CDR1 SEHNR, CDR2 FQNEAQ (reference sequence). V was cut by 1 base and J by 6 bases, with 14 bases left in between. The CDR3 extends over 15 amino acids. The CDR3 DNA follows: TGTGCCAGCAGCTTAGTCGCTCATACAGGGGATACGCAGTATTTT. Amino acids: CASSLVAHTGDTQYF.

The chain employs TRBV6-4 and TRBJ2-3; 9 nucleotides agree with TRBD2. V lost 4 bases to trimming and J lost 2 bases; unmatched junction nucleotides: 13. The CDR3 contains 18 residues. Per the germline V gene, CDR1 is MRHNA and CDR2 is SNTAGT. DNA for the CDR3: TGTGCCAGCAGTGTAATAGTAGCGGGAGAGGCCCCCACAGATACGCAGTATTTT. Protein product: CASSVIVAGEAPTDTQYF.

J is TRBJ2-2 and V is TRBV30; no reliable D call. Germline values: CDR1 GTSNPN, CDR2 SVGIG (reference sequence). The CDR3 has 13 residues. V was pared by 0 bases and J by 5 bases, with 7 bases between. CDR3 in amino acids: CAWSVRATGELFF. CDR3 DNA: TGTGCCTGGAGTGTACGAGCGACCGGGGAGCTGTTTTTT.

V is TRBV10-2 and J is TRBJ2-1, with 7 positions matching TRBD1. The germline V gene has CDR1 WSHSY and CDR2 SAAADI. Unmatched junction bases numbered 4, after V lost 11 bases and J lost 0 bases. The length of the CDR3 is 13 residues. The DNA of the CDR3 is TGCGCCGCGGCAGGGGGCTCCTACAATGAGCAGTTCTTC. It specifies CAAAGGSYNEQFF.

The V call is TRBV27, the J call TRBJ2-3, with 9 nucleotides matching TRBD2. CDR1 is MNHEY and CDR2 is SMNVEV in the germline V gene (reference sequence). V dropped 5 bases and J dropped 4; count of bases not matched to a gene: 7. The CDR3 extends over 15 amino acids. CDR3 in DNA: TGTGCCAGCAGTGCTGCGGGGGGGATGGCAGATACGCAGTATTTT. Amino acid sequence: CASSAAGGMADTQYF.

The chain recombines TRBV5-1 with TRBJ2-1; tentative D call: TRBD2 (6 bases). Germline CDR1 is SGHRS and CDR2 is YFSETQ. The CDR3 extends over 15 amino acids. Trimming left V 0 bases short and J 4 bases short, with 11 bases between. CDR3: CASSLESSAYNEQFF. In DNA form, the CDR3 reads TGCGCCAGCAGCTTGGAGTCTAGCGCGTACAATGAGCAGTTCTTC.